The rows below give T cell receptor beta chains drawn from one sample of a study of blood T cell repertoires in COVID-19. Profiled with immunoSEQ multiplex PCR; TCRdb holds only in-frame clones, not every one. The sample has about 410,000 clones, roughly 89% seen once. The sequencing sample was made of PBMCs or T cells enriched from blood (not recorded which). These receptors originate from a woman in her 30s who had recovered from COVID-19. The CDR3 runs from the conserved cysteine through the conserved F or W. A D gene is named only where the DNA matches it firmly. Clone size is given for some rows only: seen once, a few or many times, or a class if the clone is expanded.

j_call,v_call,clone_size,d_call,cdr3_aa,cdr3_nt
TRBJ1-5,TRBV6-2/TRBV6-3,once,-,CASSYAGSGNQPQHF,TGTGCCAGCAGTTACGCAGGGTCGGGCAATCAGCCCCAGCATTTT
TRBJ1-1,TRBV9,once,TRBD1,CASSVGPRQGNTEAFF,TGTGCCAGCAGCGTAGGTCCCCGACAGGGGAACACTGAAGCTTTCTTT
TRBJ2-7,TRBV4-1,-,TRBD2,CASSQAGGAGEQYF,TGCGCCAGCAGCCAAGCGGGAGGCGCGGGCGAGCAGTACTTC
TRBJ2-7,TRBV6-1,-,-,CASSEGSAYEQYF,TGTGCCAGCAGTGAAGGATCAGCCTACGAGCAGTACTTC
TRBJ2-1,TRBV29-1,-,TRBD2,CSAETSDYYNEQFF,TGCAGCGCCGAAACTAGCGATTACTACAATGAGCAGTTCTTC
TRBJ1-2,TRBV21-1,-,-,CASSRRADSDINYGYTF,TGTGCCAGCAGCAGACGCGCCGACAGCGACATTAACTATGGCTACACCTTC
TRBJ1-1,TRBV2,-,-,CASSGASGVAFF,TGTGCCAGCAGTGGGGCCTCGGGGGTAGCTTTCTTT
TRBJ1-5,TRBV12-5,-,TRBD1,CASGLSGTGGYVYQPQHF,TGTGCTAGTGGTCTCTCCGGGACAGGGGGCTATGTTTATCAGCCCCAGCATTTT
TRBJ1-5,TRBV19,few,-,CASSRTPAGNQPQHF,TGTGCCAGTAGTAGGACTCCCGCGGGCAATCAGCCCCAGCATTTT
TRBJ2-7,TRBV5-1,-,-,CASSPTLGFAYEQYF,TGCGCCAGCAGCCCTACCTTGGGCTTTGCTTACGAGCAGTACTTC
TRBJ2-1,TRBV6-4,many,TRBD2,CASSEGSGDYNEQFF,TGTGCCAGCAGTGAGGGTAGCGGGGACTACAATGAGCAGTTCTTC
TRBJ2-7,TRBV10-3,-,-,CAISPPGFREQYF,TGTGCCATCAGTCCCCCAGGGTTCCGCGAGCAGTACTTC
TRBJ1-3,TRBV2,-,-,CASRAVSSGNTIYF,TGTGCCAGCAGAGCTGTTTCCTCTGGAAACACCATATATTTT
TRBJ1-2,TRBV18,-,TRBD1,CASSPRGRVGNYGYTF,TGTGCCAGCTCACCAAGGGGGCGCGTAGGGAACTATGGCTACACCTTC
TRBJ1-5,TRBV6-1,-,-,CASSEARDIFNQPQHF,TGTGCCAGCAGTGAAGCGAGGGACATTTTCAATCAGCCCCAGCATTTT
TRBJ2-7,TRBV5-1,-,-,CASSKDSTYEQYF,TGCGCCAGCAGCAAGGACTCTACCTACGAGCAGTACTTC
TRBJ1-5,TRBV5-8,-,-,CASSLIGNDQPQHF,TGTGCCAGCAGCTTGATCGGGAACGATCAGCCCCAGCATTTT
TRBJ1-1,TRBV7-6,-,-,CASSLTQGFTEAFF,TGTGCCAGCAGCTTAACTCAGGGTTTCACTGAAGCTTTCTTT
TRBJ1-1,TRBV9,-,-,CASSVGGFIDEAFF,TGTGCCAGCAGCGTCGGGGGGTTTATCGATGAAGCTTTCTTT
TRBJ1-6,TRBV2,-,-,CASLLGPGWNSPLHF,TGTGCCAGCCTCCTGGGCCCAGGGTGGAATTCACCCCTCCACTTT
TRBJ2-1,TRBV3-1/TRBV3-2,-,-,CASSQVGGQRPYNEQFF,TGTGCCAGCAGCCAAGTTGGCGGACAGAGGCCCTACAATGAGCAGTTCTTC
TRBJ1-6,TRBV4-3,few,TRBD1,CASSQDRGPNSPLHF,TGCGCCAGCAGCCAAGACAGGGGGCCCAATTCACCCCTCCACTTT
TRBJ2-3,TRBV5-6,-,TRBD2,CASSLFSGGAGNLGQYF,TGTGCCAGCAGCTTATTTAGCGGGGGGGCCGGGAACCTGGGGCAGTATTTT
TRBJ1-3,TRBV30,-,-,CAWKGGRGVGSRDTIYF,TGTGCCTGGAAAGGTGGCAGGGGTGTAGGGTCTCGGGACACCATATATTTT
TRBJ1-4,TRBV19,-,-,CASTPGQQNEKLFF,TGTGCCAGTACCCCAGGCCAACAGAATGAAAAACTGTTTTTT
TRBJ1-2,TRBV12-3/TRBV12-4,-,-,CASSSGVRGYTF,TGTGCCAGCAGTTCCGGAGTTCGGGGCTACACCTTC
TRBJ2-3,TRBV27,-,TRBD2,CASSPRLAGGFTDTQYF,TGTGCCAGCAGTCCCCGACTAGCGGGGGGCTTCACAGATACGCAGTATTTT
TRBJ1-5,TRBV27,-,TRBD1,CASSFLPGTANQPQHF,TGTGCCAGCAGTTTCCTCCCCGGGACAGCAAATCAGCCCCAGCATTTT
TRBJ2-7,TRBV3-1/TRBV3-2,-,TRBD2,CASSQVGSGTQIYEQYF,TGTGCCAGCAGCCAAGTGGGGAGCGGGACCCAGATCTACGAGCAGTACTTC
TRBJ1-4,TRBV10-1,-,-,CASSRAGEEKLFF,TGCGCCAGCAGTAGGGCAGGGGAGGAAAAACTGTTTTTT
TRBJ2-1,TRBV3-1/TRBV3-2,few,TRBD2,CASSRHKTSGVIGEQFF,TGTGCCAGCAGCCGCCACAAGACTAGCGGGGTGATAGGTGAGCAGTTCTTC
TRBJ2-1,TRBV15,-,TRBD1,CATSPTTGGGMSNEQFF,TGTGCCACCAGCCCTACGACAGGGGGCGGTATGTCCAATGAGCAGTTCTTC
TRBJ2-5,TRBV25-1,-,-,CASSETQPVGTQYF,TGTGCCAGCAGTGAGACACAGCCCGTAGGGACCCAGTACTTC
TRBJ2-7,TRBV27,once,-,CASSSEPPSAVSYEQYF,TGTGCCAGCAGTTCTGAGCCCCCAAGCGCGGTGTCCTACGAGCAGTACTTC
TRBJ2-7,TRBV9,once,-,CASSSRGLPGDEQYF,TGTGCCAGCAGCTCCCGGGGACTTCCCGGTGACGAGCAGTACTTC
TRBJ2-7,TRBV2,-,-,CASRDIMYYEQYF,TGTGCCAGCCGGGACATCATGTACTACGAGCAGTACTTC
TRBJ2-5,TRBV7-3,-,TRBD2,CASSFNGVGGETQYF,TGTGCCAGCAGCTTTAATGGGGTGGGAGGGGAGACCCAGTACTTC
TRBJ2-6,TRBV12-3/TRBV12-4,-,-,CATTGGGANVLTF,TGTGCCACCACCGGAGGTGGGGCCAACGTCCTGACTTTC
TRBJ1-1,TRBV29-1,once,-,CSVTDRMNTEAFF,TGCAGCGTTACCGACAGGATGAACACTGAAGCTTTCTTT
TRBJ2-7,TRBV6-5,-,-,CASRGDLGQNYEQYF,TGTGCCAGCAGGGGAGACTTAGGACAGAACTACGAGCAGTACTTC
TRBJ1-3,TRBV7-9,-,TRBD1,CASSPGQGYGNTIYF,TGTGCCAGCAGCCCCGGACAGGGTTATGGAAACACCATATATTTT
TRBJ1-6,TRBV28,-,-,CASSPGGGSYNSPLHF,TGTGCCAGCAGCCCGGGAGGGGGTAGCTATAATTCACCCCTCCACTTT
TRBJ2-7,TRBV5-1,-,TRBD1,CASSLKVDREVNEQYF,TGCGCCAGCAGCCTAAAGGTGGACAGGGAAGTCAACGAGCAGTACTTC
TRBJ1-1,TRBV19,-,TRBD1,CASSTTGGFTEAFF,TGTGCCAGTAGTACGACAGGGGGGTTCACTGAAGCTTTCTTT
TRBJ1-1,TRBV6-2/TRBV6-3,-,-,CASSYSIRRASTRNTEAFF,TGTGCCAGCAGTTACTCGATTCGCAGGGCTTCAACCAGGAACACTGAAGCTTTCTTT
TRBJ1-2,TRBV6-6,-,-,CASSYGQGNGYTF,TGTGCCAGCAGTTACGGTCAGGGAAATGGCTACACCTTC
TRBJ2-2,TRBV7-3,few,-,CASSSQGSTGELFF,TGTGCCAGCAGCTCTCAGGGTAGCACCGGGGAGCTGTTTTTT
TRBJ1-4,TRBV3-1/TRBV3-2,-,-,CASSERVRGNEKLFF,TGTGCCAGCAGCGAAAGGGTCAGGGGAAATGAAAAACTGTTTTTT
TRBJ2-1,TRBV5-4,-,TRBD2,CASSPRLADHEQFF,TGTGCCAGCAGCCCGCGACTAGCGGACCATGAGCAGTTCTTC
TRBJ2-7,TRBV7-2,-,TRBD2,CASSLDSGINEQYF,TGTGCCAGCAGCTTAGATAGCGGGATAAACGAGCAGTACTTC
TRBJ2-3,TRBV5-4,-,-,CATRPNQGTDTQYF,TGTGCCACCAGGCCTAATCAGGGAACAGATACGCAGTATTTT
TRBJ1-1,TRBV7-9,-,-,CASSWGVTEAFF,TGTGCCAGCAGTTGGGGGGTCACTGAAGCTTTCTTT
TRBJ1-4,TRBV5-1,-,TRBD1,CASAATGAGGNEKLFF,TGCGCCAGCGCCGCGACAGGGGCAGGAGGTAATGAAAAACTGTTTTTT
TRBJ1-1,TRBV3-1/TRBV3-2,-,-,CASSQWGPEAFF,TGTGCCAGCAGCCAATGGGGCCCTGAAGCTTTCTTT
TRBJ2-3,TRBV7-2,-,TRBD2,CASTLGASGGIDTQYF,TGTGCCAGCACCCTAGGGGCTAGCGGGGGGATAGATACGCAGTATTTT
TRBJ1-2,TRBV30,-,-,CAWRGRADGYTF,TGTGCCTGGAGGGGGAGGGCCGATGGCTACACCTTC
TRBJ1-2,TRBV7-9,-,-,CASSSSGGGYGYTF,TGTGCCAGCAGCTCGTCGGGCGGGGGGTATGGCTACACCTTC
TRBJ1-1,TRBV10-3,-,TRBD1,CAISPGQGTTEAFF,TGTGCCATCAGTCCGGGACAGGGGACGACTGAAGCTTTCTTT
TRBJ2-1,TRBV5-4,-,TRBD2,CASSLGQANSGSRDEQFF,TGTGCCAGCAGCTTGGGACAGGCGAATAGCGGGAGCCGTGATGAGCAGTTCTTC